The 21 T cell receptor beta chains in this list originate from one sample, sequenced in a study of cytomegalovirus exposure and HLA in healthy donors. PCR used 60 Vbeta primers and 13 Jbeta primers. Assay used: immunoSEQ multiplex PCR; TCRdb lists only in-frame clones, some missing. The sample has 160,000 or so clones; around 78% are singletons. Sequencing was done on a sample of PBMCs. The receptors shown here come from a woman aged 40 to 50 in good health and CMV-seronegative.

The chain couples TRBV4-1 to TRBJ1-6, with TRBD1 matching over 9 bases. CDR3 length: 15 amino acids. V lost 3 bases to trimming and J lost 7 bases; unmatched junction nucleotides: 4. Germline CDR1 is MGHRA and CDR2 is YSYEKL. This chain's CDR3 is CASSQIGTGNSPLHF. As DNA, the CDR3 is TGCGCCAGCAGCCAGATAGGGACAGGGAATTCACCCCTCCACTTT.

The CDR3 DNA follows: TGTGCCAGCGAGGGAGGCAATGGCTACACCTTC. Translation gives CASEGGNGYTF. J is TRBJ1-2 and V is TRBV6-1; no reliable D call. V lost 8 bases, J lost 6 bases, and 10 bases lay in between. The CDR3 is 11 residues long. Germline V gene sequence: CDR1 MNHNS, CDR2 SASEGT.

V is TRBV5-1 and J is TRBJ2-5; the match to TRBD1 covers 9 bases. CDR1 and CDR2 (germline): SGHRS, YFSETQ. The CDR3 loop spans 16 amino acids. V trimming: 5 bases; J trimming: 2 bases; junction bases outside the gene matches: 10. For the CDR3, the DNA is TGCGCCAGCAGACCAAGGACAGGGGCGTCTCAAGAGACCCAGTACTTC. Protein: CASRPRTGASQETQYF.

J is TRBJ1-4 and V is TRBV7-8; D not resolved. There are 15 residues in the CDR3. CDR1 and CDR2 from the germline V gene are SGHVS and FQNEAQ. V gave up 5 bases and J gave up 7 bases, with 17 bases separating them. CDR3 DNA sequence: TGTGCCAGCAGCCCCACTCCTCTAGCCCGTGAAAAACTGTTTTTT. This encodes CASSPTPLAREKLFF. The entire variable domain, with the rest obtained from reference TRBV7-8 and TRBJ1-4, is as follows: GAGVSQSPRYKVAKRGQDVALRCDPISGHVSLFWYQQALGQGPEFLTYFQNEAQLDKSGLPSDRFFAERPEGSVSTLKIQRTQQEDSAVYLCASSPTPLAREKLFFGSGTQLSVL.

The chain links TRBV28 to TRBJ2-1; TRBD2 agrees at 10 bases. The CDR3 sequence is 15 residues long. J lost 6 bases, V lost 2 bases, and 4 bases had no gene match. Germline assignment: CDR1 MDHEN and CDR2 SYDVKM. CDR3 residues: CASSLAAGGLNEQFF. CDR3 DNA: TGTGCCAGCAGTTTAGCAGCGGGGGGGCTCAATGAGCAGTTCTTC.

J is TRBJ1-2 and V is TRBV5-1; D unclear. Germline V gene lookup returns CDR1 SGHRS and CDR2 YFSETQ. Trimming cost V 2 bases and J 5 bases, with 16 bases left between them. CDR3 size: 15 residues. The CDR3 bases are TGCGCCAGCAGCTTAAGCATGGGCCGCGAATATGGCTACACCTTC. Residues: CASSLSMGREYGYTF.

The DNA for the CDR3 is TGTGCCAGCAGTTACTCGGGCCGCGGGGAGACCCAGTACTTC. Translated, it gives CASSYSGRGETQYF. The chain couples TRBV6-5 to TRBJ2-5; a weak D match, TRBD2 (5 bases). Deletions cut 0 bases from V and 5 bases from J, with 10 bases between. Germline values: CDR1 MNHEY, CDR2 SVGAGI. This CDR3 has 14 amino acids.

The rearrangement joins TRBV15 to TRBJ2-3, with D hard to call. The germline V gene has CDR1 LNHNV and CDR2 YYDKDF (reference sequence). This CDR3 has 15 residues. Deletions cut 1 base from V and 2 bases from J, with 10 bases between. CDR3 region: CATSRVRYNTDTQYF. CDR3 DNA: TGTGCCACCAGCAGAGTGCGGTATAACACAGATACGCAGTATTTT.

This clone occurred a few times. This chain uses TRBV6-1 with TRBJ2-5; D is ambiguous. V lost 2 bases to trimming and J lost 3 bases, with 4 bases between them. The germline V gene encodes CDR1 MNHNS and CDR2 SASEGT. The CDR3 runs 12 residues. The CDR3 sequence: CASSEQKETQYF. CDR3 DNA: TGTGCCAGCAGTGAACAGAAAGAGACCCAGTACTTC.

This clone was counted between two and nine times. The chain carries TRBV4-2 and TRBJ2-1, with TRBD2 identical over 10 bases. Germline V gene data show CDR1 as LGHNA and CDR2 as YNFKEQ. CDR3 length: 16 residues. Trimming took 1 base from V and 5 from J; bases not matched to a gene: 5. CDR3: CASSQVGSGGDNEQFF. CDR3 nucleotide sequence: TGTGCCAGCAGCCAAGTCGGCAGCGGGGGGGACAATGAGCAGTTCTTC.

This chain uses TRBV5-4 with TRBJ1-2; 9 positions match TRBD1. The CDR3 consists of 15 residues. Germline CDR1 reads SGHNT; CDR2 reads YYREEE (reference sequence). V lost 0 bases to trimming and J lost 4 bases; unmatched junction nucleotides: 4. CDR3 loop: CASSLAGTGIYGYTF. The CDR3 DNA reads as TGTGCCAGCAGCTTGGCCGGGACAGGGATCTATGGCTACACCTTC.

This chain connects TRBV4-2 to TRBJ2-5; possibly TRBD1 for D (5 bases). TRBJ2-7 explains the end of the DNA better; the J call may be wrong. The CDR3 is 13 amino acids. CDR1 and CDR2 (germline): LGHNA, YNFKEQ. CDR3 sequence (DNA): TGTGCCAGCAGCGAGAGGTATCAGGGCGAGCAGTACTTC. It yields the protein CASSERYQGEQYF.

This chain joins TRBV10-3 and TRBJ2-3; TRBD1 aligns across 12 bases. The CDR3 length is 14 residues. V shed 10 bases, J shed 4 bases, and the junction held 6 bases outside the gene matches. The germline gives CDR1 ENHRY, CDR2 SYGVKD. The CDR3: CATKGQGAADTQYF. The DNA of the CDR3 is TGTGCCACAAAGGGACAGGGGGCAGCAGATACGCAGTATTTT.

In its sample, this clone was seen once. This chain links TRBV7-9 with TRBJ1-2; D is ambiguous. The germline V gene encodes CDR1 SEHNR and CDR2 FQNEAQ (reference sequence). CDR3 length equals 13 residues. Trimming removed 0 bases from V and 4 bases from J, with 6 bases in between. CDR3 bases: TGTGCCAGCAGCTTAGCTACAGCCTATGGCTACACCTTC. Its protein product is CASSLATAYGYTF.

The chain couples TRBV18 to TRBJ2-1, with 13 bases identical to TRBD2. The ends lost 1 base at V and 10 bases at J; junction bases unmatched: 7. Per the germline V gene, CDR1 is KGHSH and CDR2 is LQKENI. The CDR3 contains 16 residues. CDR3: CASSPQGLAGLDEQFF. CDR3 nucleotide sequence: TGTGCCAGCTCACCACAGGGACTAGCGGGGCTTGACGAGCAGTTCTTC.

The chain links TRBV19 to TRBJ1-1; 7 positions agree with TRBD1. Looked up from germline, CDR1 is LNHDA and CDR2 is SQIVND (reference sequence). V lost 6 bases to trimming and J lost 3 bases; unmatched junction nucleotides: 4. This CDR3 has 13 residues. The CDR3 loop is CASRRQGDTEAFF. CDR3 DNA sequence: TGTGCCAGTAGACGACAGGGTGACACTGAAGCTTTCTTT.

This chain uses TRBV5-4 with TRBJ2-3, with 9 bases fitting TRBD2. CDR3 size: 16 residues. Germline-derived CDR1 and CDR2 are SGHNT and YYREEE (reference sequence). The V and J ends lost 4 bases and 4 bases, in that order; junction bases with no gene match: 10. The CDR3 spells CASSRRTSVKADTQYF. As DNA, the CDR3 is TGTGCCAGCAGCAGAAGGACTAGCGTCAAGGCAGATACGCAGTATTTT.

The sample holds a few counts of this clone. The chain joins TRBV6-1 to TRBJ2-1; 13 bases are shared with TRBD2. The CDR3 covers 14 residues. CDR1 and CDR2 (germline): MNHNS, SASEGT. V was pared by 6 bases and J by 9 bases, with 5 bases of the junction left unmatched. The CDR3 protein is CASRGLAGVSEQFF. In DNA, the CDR3 is TGTGCCAGCAGAGGACTAGCGGGGGTTAGTGAGCAGTTCTTC.

V and J are TRBV19 and TRBJ2-6; D unresolved. V was shortened by 7 bases and J by 0 bases, with 13 bases between the two germline ends. There are 16 residues in the CDR3. Germline CDR1 reads LNHDA; CDR2 reads SQIVND (reference sequence). The CDR3 loop reads CASKAYGDSGANVLTF. For the CDR3, the DNA is TGTGCCAGTAAGGCATATGGAGACTCTGGGGCCAACGTCCTGACTTTC.

V is TRBV5-1 and J is TRBJ2-7, with D possibly being TRBD1 (5 bases). This CDR3 is built from 14 residues. Germline CDR1 and CDR2: SGHRS and YFSETQ. V was pared by 0 bases and J by 2 bases, with 9 bases between. CDR3 sequence reads: CASSLETVAYEQYF. CDR3 coding DNA: TGCGCCAGCAGCTTGGAGACAGTCGCCTACGAGCAGTACTTC.

This clone is a singleton in its sample. The V call is TRBV5-1, the J call TRBJ2-1; D is possibly TRBD2 (6 bases). Trimming removed 0 bases at V and 7 bases at J, with 11 bases between. This CDR3 comprises 14 residues. The V gene's germline CDR1 is SGHRS and CDR2 YFSETQ. The DNA for the CDR3 is TGCGCCAGCAGCTTGGATGGGGGGTGGAATGAGCAGTTCTTC. This gives the protein CASSLDGGWNEQFF.